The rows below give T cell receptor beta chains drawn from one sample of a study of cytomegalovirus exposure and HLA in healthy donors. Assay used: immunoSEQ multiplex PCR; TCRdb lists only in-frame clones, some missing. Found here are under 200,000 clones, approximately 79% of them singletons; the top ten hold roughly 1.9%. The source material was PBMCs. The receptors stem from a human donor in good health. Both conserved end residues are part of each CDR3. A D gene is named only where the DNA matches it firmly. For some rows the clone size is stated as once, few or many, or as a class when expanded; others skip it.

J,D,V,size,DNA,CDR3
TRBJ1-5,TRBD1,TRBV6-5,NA,TGTGCCAGCAGCGCGGGACAGATTCATCAGCCCCAGCATTTT,CASSAGQIHQPQHF
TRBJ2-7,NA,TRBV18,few,TGTGCCAGCTCAGAGTACTACGAGCAGTACTTC,CASSEYYEQYF
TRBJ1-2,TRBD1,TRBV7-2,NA,TGTGCCAGTCACCCGGGACAGGGGATCTATGGCTACACCTTC,CASHPGQGIYGYTF
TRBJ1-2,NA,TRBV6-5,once,TGTGCCAGCAGCTATAGACTGGACAGTCCCGGTGGCTACACCTTC,CASSYRLDSPGGYTF
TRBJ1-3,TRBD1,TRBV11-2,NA,TGTGCCAGCAGCCAGACAGGGGGGACTGGAAACACCATATATTTT,CASSQTGGTGNTIYF
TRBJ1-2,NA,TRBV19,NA,TGTGCCAGTAGTATAGGGTCCGGACATTCTCCTGGTGGCTACACCTTC,CASSIGSGHSPGGYTF
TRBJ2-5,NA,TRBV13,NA,TGTGCCAGCAGCCTAACTAGCAACCAAGAGACCCAGTACTTC,CASSLTSNQETQYF
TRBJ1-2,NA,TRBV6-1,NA,TGTGCCAGCAGTGTGGGAGAGTACTATGGCTACACCTTC,CASSVGEYYGYTF
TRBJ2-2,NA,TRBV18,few,TGTGCCAGCTCACCACTACCGGGGAACACCGGGGAGCTGTTTTTT,CASSPLPGNTGELFF
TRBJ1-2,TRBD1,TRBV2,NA,TGTGCCAGCAGCGGACAGGGGGCGATTGGCTACACCTTC,CASSGQGAIGYTF
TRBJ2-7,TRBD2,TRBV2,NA,TGTGCCAGCAGGGGAAGACTAGCGGGGCTAAGCGGCTCCTACGAGCAGTACTTC,CASRGRLAGLSGSYEQYF
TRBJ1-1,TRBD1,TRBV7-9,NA,TGTGCCAGCAGCTTGCGGGACCAAACAGGGGGACGGGCTTTCTTT,CASSLRDQTGGRAFF
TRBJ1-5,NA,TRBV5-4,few,TGTGCCTGGGGGGGCCACAATCAGCCCCAGCATTTT,CAWGGHNQPQHF
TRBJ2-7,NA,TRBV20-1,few,TGCAGTGCTGTACAGGGACCCGAGCAGTACTTC,CSAVQGPEQYF
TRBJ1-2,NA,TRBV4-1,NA,TGCGCCAGCAGCCACCCGGACAGTAACTATGGCTACACCTTC,CASSHPDSNYGYTF
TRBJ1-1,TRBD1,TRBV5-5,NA,TGTGCCAGCAGCGGGACAGCAAGCATGAACACTGAAGCTTTCTTT,CASSGTASMNTEAFF